This is a list of T cell receptor beta chains from one sample in a study of blood T cell repertoires in COVID-19. The repertoire was sequenced with immunoSEQ multiplex PCR; TCRdb's copy has only in-frame clones and lacks some. The sample consists of 150,000 or so clones, 88% of them appearing once. Source material: PBMCs or T cells enriched from blood (not recorded which). These receptors were collected from a woman in her forties or fifties who had recovered from COVID-19. Each CDR3 is given with its conserved first and last residue. Fields, in order: CDR3 length, J gene, D gene, clone size, V gene, CDR3 DNA, CDR3 protein. D genes are given only for firm matches. Size is omitted from some rows. Given values are once, few, many or a class for expanded clones.

CDR3 length: 13; J gene: TRBJ2-5; D gene: TRBD2; clone size: NA; V gene: TRBV2; CDR3 DNA: TGTGCCAGCAGTGAGGGACTAGGGGAGACCCAGTACTTC; CDR3 protein: CASSEGLGETQYF
CDR3 length: 15; J gene: TRBJ2-5; D gene: TRBD2; clone size: NA; V gene: TRBV2; CDR3 DNA: TGTGCCAGCAGTGACGTGCGGGGGAACCTTGAGACCCAGTACTTC; CDR3 protein: CASSDVRGNLETQYF
CDR3 length: 15; J gene: TRBJ1-6; D gene: TRBD1; clone size: NA; V gene: TRBV5-5; CDR3 DNA: TGTGCCAGCAGCCTCCCGGGACAGGTTAATTCACCCCTCCACTTT; CDR3 protein: CASSLPGQVNSPLHF
CDR3 length: 15; J gene: TRBJ1-2; D gene: NA; clone size: few; V gene: TRBV24-1; CDR3 DNA: TGTGCCACCAGTGATTTCAGGGGCGCGAACTATGGCTACACCTTC; CDR3 protein: CATSDFRGANYGYTF
CDR3 length: 15; J gene: TRBJ2-7; D gene: TRBD2; clone size: NA; V gene: TRBV19; CDR3 DNA: TGTGCCAGTAGTATCGGGGGGGGAAGCTCCTACGAGCAGTACTTC; CDR3 protein: CASSIGGGSSYEQYF
CDR3 length: 14; J gene: TRBJ1-2; D gene: NA; clone size: NA; V gene: TRBV5-1; CDR3 DNA: TGCGCCAGCAGTTCGACGGGGGGGTCGAATGGCTACACCTTC; CDR3 protein: CASSSTGGSNGYTF
CDR3 length: 14; J gene: TRBJ1-2; D gene: NA; clone size: NA; V gene: TRBV19; CDR3 DNA: TGTGCCAGTAGTACGCCACAGGGCTACTATGGCTACACCTTC; CDR3 protein: CASSTPQGYYGYTF
CDR3 length: 13; J gene: TRBJ2-5; D gene: NA; clone size: NA; V gene: TRBV6-2/TRBV6-3; CDR3 DNA: TGTGCCAGCAGCAGGGGCCGGGTAGAGACCCAGTACTTC; CDR3 protein: CASSRGRVETQYF
CDR3 length: 14; J gene: TRBJ1-1; D gene: NA; clone size: NA; V gene: TRBV6-6; CDR3 DNA: TGTGCCAGCAGTTACACATCAGAAAACACTGAAGCTTTCTTT; CDR3 protein: CASSYTSENTEAFF
CDR3 length: 14; J gene: TRBJ1-6; D gene: TRBD1; clone size: NA; V gene: TRBV7-2; CDR3 DNA: TGTGCCAGCAGCCTGGACAGGGGTAATTCACCCCTCCACTTT; CDR3 protein: CASSLDRGNSPLHF
CDR3 length: 13; J gene: TRBJ2-7; D gene: NA; clone size: NA; V gene: TRBV5-6; CDR3 DNA: TGTGCCAGCAGCTTGCCCTTGGCCGACGAGCAGTACTTC; CDR3 protein: CASSLPLADEQYF
CDR3 length: 14; J gene: TRBJ1-5; D gene: NA; clone size: NA; V gene: TRBV28; CDR3 DNA: TGTGCCAGCAGTCAGGGTCATAGCAATCAGCCCCAGCATTTT; CDR3 protein: CASSQGHSNQPQHF
CDR3 length: 14; J gene: TRBJ2-1; D gene: NA; clone size: NA; V gene: TRBV6-6; CDR3 DNA: TGTGCCAGCAGATATTCGCGGGACCTCGATGAGCAGTTCTTC; CDR3 protein: CASRYSRDLDEQFF
CDR3 length: 15; J gene: TRBJ1-1; D gene: TRBD1; clone size: NA; V gene: TRBV6-2/TRBV6-3; CDR3 DNA: TGTGCCAGCAGTTACTCGGGACAGGGAAGAACTGAAGCTTTCTTT; CDR3 protein: CASSYSGQGRTEAFF
CDR3 length: 15; J gene: TRBJ2-2; D gene: NA; clone size: NA; V gene: TRBV3-1/TRBV3-2; CDR3 DNA: TGTGCCAGCAGCCCTCCGGGACATAACACCGGGGAGCTGTTTTTT; CDR3 protein: CASSPPGHNTGELFF
CDR3 length: 18; J gene: TRBJ2-1; D gene: TRBD1; clone size: NA; V gene: TRBV19; CDR3 DNA: TGTGCCAGTAGTATCCTCCCGCGACAGGGGAGCTCCTACAATGAGCAGTTCTTC; CDR3 protein: CASSILPRQGSSYNEQFF
CDR3 length: 15; J gene: TRBJ1-2; D gene: TRBD1; clone size: NA; V gene: TRBV27; CDR3 DNA: TGTGCCAGCAGCTCCGGGACGGACAGGATCCTTGGCTACACCTTC; CDR3 protein: CASSSGTDRILGYTF
CDR3 length: 15; J gene: TRBJ1-3; D gene: TRBD1; clone size: NA; V gene: TRBV7-9; CDR3 DNA: TGTGCCAGCAGCTTTGGGACAGGGGACGGAAACACCATATATTTT; CDR3 protein: CASSFGTGDGNTIYF
CDR3 length: 15; J gene: TRBJ1-2; D gene: TRBD1; clone size: NA; V gene: TRBV3-1/TRBV3-2; CDR3 DNA: TGTGCCAGCAGCTCGCCTGACAGGGTTTCGTCTGGCTACACCTTC; CDR3 protein: CASSSPDRVSSGYTF
CDR3 length: 15; J gene: TRBJ1-6; D gene: NA; clone size: once; V gene: TRBV9; CDR3 DNA: TGTGCCAGCAGCGGGAGGCTTAACTATAATTCACCCCTCCACTTT; CDR3 protein: CASSGRLNYNSPLHF
CDR3 length: 15; J gene: TRBJ1-6; D gene: NA; clone size: NA; V gene: TRBV4-2; CDR3 DNA: TGTGCCAGCAGCCAAGAGGGGGGATATAATTCACCCCTCCACTTT; CDR3 protein: CASSQEGGYNSPLHF
CDR3 length: 13; J gene: TRBJ1-2; D gene: NA; clone size: NA; V gene: TRBV11-3; CDR3 DNA: TGTGCCAGCAGCTTATCAGGGTGGGATGGCTACACCTTC; CDR3 protein: CASSLSGWDGYTF
CDR3 length: 13; J gene: TRBJ2-7; D gene: NA; clone size: NA; V gene: TRBV11-3; CDR3 DNA: TGTGCCAGCAGCTTAGAACCGGGGTTCGAGCAGTACTTC; CDR3 protein: CASSLEPGFEQYF
CDR3 length: 18; J gene: TRBJ2-3; D gene: TRBD2; clone size: once; V gene: TRBV5-6; CDR3 DNA: TGTGCCAGCAGCTTTCGACTAGCGGGGGGCCAGCTGTCAGATACGCAGTATTTT; CDR3 protein: CASSFRLAGGQLSDTQYF
CDR3 length: 16; J gene: TRBJ1-5; D gene: NA; clone size: NA; V gene: TRBV6-5; CDR3 DNA: TGTGCCAGCAGTTACTCGATGCCACAGCCCAATCAGCCCCAGCATTTT; CDR3 protein: CASSYSMPQPNQPQHF
CDR3 length: 15; J gene: TRBJ2-7; D gene: NA; clone size: NA; V gene: TRBV24-1; CDR3 DNA: TGTGCCACCAGTGATCCCCTCGGGAAGGTCTACGAGCAGTACTTC; CDR3 protein: CATSDPLGKVYEQYF
CDR3 length: 14; J gene: TRBJ2-1; D gene: TRBD2; clone size: once; V gene: TRBV11-3; CDR3 DNA: TGTGCCAGCAGCTTAGGGCGGGGGGGCAATGAGCAGTTCTTC; CDR3 protein: CASSLGRGGNEQFF
CDR3 length: 15; J gene: TRBJ2-1; D gene: NA; clone size: few; V gene: TRBV7-3; CDR3 DNA: TGTGCCAGCAGCCCTTCTGGGAGCTCCTACAATGAGCAGTTCTTC; CDR3 protein: CASSPSGSSYNEQFF
CDR3 length: 13; J gene: TRBJ2-5; D gene: NA; clone size: NA; V gene: TRBV7-2; CDR3 DNA: TGTGCCAGCAGCTTAGAATACAGGGAGACCCAGTACTTC; CDR3 protein: CASSLEYRETQYF
CDR3 length: 13; J gene: TRBJ2-3; D gene: NA; clone size: NA; V gene: TRBV7-9; CDR3 DNA: TGTGCCAGCAGCTCTACTGCGGTAGATACGCAGTATTTT; CDR3 protein: CASSSTAVDTQYF
CDR3 length: 17; J gene: TRBJ1-4; D gene: TRBD1; clone size: once; V gene: TRBV19; CDR3 DNA: TGTGCCAGTAGTATCCGAACTCCGGGACAGGGTAATGAAAAACTGTTTTTT; CDR3 protein: CASSIRTPGQGNEKLFF
CDR3 length: 15; J gene: TRBJ1-5; D gene: NA; clone size: NA; V gene: TRBV19; CDR3 DNA: TGTGCCAGTAGGCGGGGAGGTAATAGCAATCAGCCCCAGCATTTT; CDR3 protein: CASRRGGNSNQPQHF
CDR3 length: 16; J gene: TRBJ1-4; D gene: TRBD1; clone size: NA; V gene: TRBV23-1; CDR3 DNA: TGCGCCAGCAGTCAAAAGGGACAGGGGGAAAATGAAAAACTGTTTTTT; CDR3 protein: CASSQKGQGENEKLFF
CDR3 length: 12; J gene: TRBJ2-2; D gene: NA; clone size: NA; V gene: TRBV7-2; CDR3 DNA: TGTGCCAGCAGCCGCGTCGGCGGGGAGCTGTTTTTT; CDR3 protein: CASSRVGGELFF
CDR3 length: 16; J gene: TRBJ2-3; D gene: TRBD2; clone size: NA; V gene: TRBV6-5; CDR3 DNA: TGTGCCAGCAGTTTCCAGAGCGGGGGGGCCTTATCTACGCAGTATTTT; CDR3 protein: CASSFQSGGALSTQYF
CDR3 length: 16; J gene: TRBJ2-7; D gene: TRBD1; clone size: NA; V gene: TRBV24-1; CDR3 DNA: TGTGCCACCAGTGACCCTCGACAGGGGAGCCCCTACGAGCAGTACTTC; CDR3 protein: CATSDPRQGSPYEQYF
CDR3 length: 15; J gene: TRBJ2-1; D gene: TRBD1; clone size: NA; V gene: TRBV11-2; CDR3 DNA: TGTGCCAGCAGCTTAACTAGGACAGGGCGTAATGAGCAGTTCTTC; CDR3 protein: CASSLTRTGRNEQFF
CDR3 length: 15; J gene: TRBJ2-7; D gene: TRBD1; clone size: NA; V gene: TRBV5-6; CDR3 DNA: TGTGCCAGCAGCTACAGGGGGTTAAGCACCTACGAGCAGTACTTC; CDR3 protein: CASSYRGLSTYEQYF
CDR3 length: 16; J gene: TRBJ2-3; D gene: TRBD2; clone size: NA; V gene: TRBV9; CDR3 DNA: TGTGCCAGCAGGGGGGGACTAGCGGGGAACACAGATACGCAGTATTTT; CDR3 protein: CASRGGLAGNTDTQYF
CDR3 length: 14; J gene: TRBJ2-1; D gene: NA; clone size: NA; V gene: TRBV5-4; CDR3 DNA: TGTGCCAGCAGCTGGGGGCCGGGCTACAATGAGCAGTTCTTC; CDR3 protein: CASSWGPGYNEQFF
CDR3 length: 14; J gene: TRBJ2-7; D gene: NA; clone size: NA; V gene: TRBV6-5; CDR3 DNA: TGTGCCAGCAGGGACAGCTGGGAGCCCTACGAGCAGTACTTC; CDR3 protein: CASRDSWEPYEQYF
CDR3 length: 16; J gene: TRBJ1-2; D gene: TRBD1; clone size: few; V gene: TRBV7-8; CDR3 DNA: TGTGCCAGCAGCCAGTTAACCGGGACAGCTAACTATGGCTACACCTTC; CDR3 protein: CASSQLTGTANYGYTF
CDR3 length: 14; J gene: TRBJ2-5; D gene: TRBD1; clone size: NA; V gene: TRBV18; CDR3 DNA: TGTGCCAGCTCACTTGACAGGGGCCAAGAGACCCAGTACTTC; CDR3 protein: CASSLDRGQETQYF
CDR3 length: 16; J gene: TRBJ1-2; D gene: TRBD1; clone size: NA; V gene: TRBV9; CDR3 DNA: TGTGCCAGCAGCCCCCGGGACAGGGGGCTTAACTATGGCTACACCTTC; CDR3 protein: CASSPRDRGLNYGYTF
CDR3 length: 14; J gene: TRBJ2-7; D gene: NA; clone size: few; V gene: TRBV7-9; CDR3 DNA: TGTGCCAGCAGCCCCGAGGAGGGCTCCTACGAGCAGTACTTC; CDR3 protein: CASSPEEGSYEQYF
CDR3 length: 15; J gene: TRBJ2-2; D gene: TRBD1; clone size: NA; V gene: TRBV27; CDR3 DNA: TGTGCCAGCAGGCGAAACAGGGGTACGGCCGGGGAGCTGTTTTTT; CDR3 protein: CASRRNRGTAGELFF
CDR3 length: 14; J gene: TRBJ1-6; D gene: TRBD1; clone size: NA; V gene: TRBV5-1; CDR3 DNA: TGCGCCAGCAGCTTGGACAGGGGTAATTCACCCCTCCACTTT; CDR3 protein: CASSLDRGNSPLHF
CDR3 length: 15; J gene: TRBJ2-7; D gene: TRBD2; clone size: NA; V gene: TRBV18; CDR3 DNA: TGTGCCAGCTCACCACAGGCGGGGGGGGACTACGAGCAGTACTTC; CDR3 protein: CASSPQAGGDYEQYF
CDR3 length: 13; J gene: TRBJ2-7; D gene: NA; clone size: NA; V gene: TRBV2; CDR3 DNA: TGTGCCAGCAGGAACCGGGACTCCTACGAGCAGTACTTC; CDR3 protein: CASRNRDSYEQYF
CDR3 length: 16; J gene: TRBJ1-5; D gene: TRBD1; clone size: NA; V gene: TRBV7-8; CDR3 DNA: TGTGCCAGCAGCTATGGGGACAGGGGATCACGCCAGCCCCAGCATTTT; CDR3 protein: CASSYGDRGSRQPQHF
CDR3 length: 15; J gene: TRBJ2-1; D gene: TRBD2; clone size: NA; V gene: TRBV7-3; CDR3 DNA: TGTGCCAGCAGCTTCGGCGGGGGGGCCTTCAATGAGCAGTTCTTC; CDR3 protein: CASSFGGGAFNEQFF
CDR3 length: 16; J gene: TRBJ1-5; D gene: TRBD1; clone size: few; V gene: TRBV19; CDR3 DNA: TGTGCCAGTAGTACCGACAGGGGTCGAGGCAATCAGCCCCAGCATTTT; CDR3 protein: CASSTDRGRGNQPQHF
CDR3 length: 16; J gene: TRBJ1-5; D gene: NA; clone size: NA; V gene: TRBV21-1; CDR3 DNA: TGTGCCAGCAGCAAAGTTGGCACAGATAGCAATCAGCCCCAGCATTTT; CDR3 protein: CASSKVGTDSNQPQHF